This TCR beta chain was identified during a study of blood T cells in healthy people across ages (dated by TCRdb to about 2015). As for the study more broadly: In model experiments, template switching captured roughly one uniquely barcoded TCR beta cDNA molecule for every two T cells. The donors were split into four age groups: young (average around 16 years), middle-aged (around 37), aged (over 55) and long-lived (more than 80). To avoid experimental bias, donors of different ages were randomly spread across the sequencing lanes. Age-related changes in TCR beta repertoire diversity were measured in the study by deep sequencing normalized with unique cDNA molecular identifiers. The study analyzed two additional independent replicas of 1 million unique cDNA reads from the same blood draw for two donors, one aged 18 to 30 and one aged 80 or older. Overall study results and their limits: Conclusive comparison of naive and antigen-experienced compartments was prevented by the profiling of bulk unsorted PBMCs. As age increased, observed TCR beta diversity per million T cells dropped in a roughly linear way, and a significant reduction was already evident by age about 40. The long-lived group showed more naive CD4+ T cells, fewer expanded clones and increased TCR diversity than the aged group, suggesting age selection. The percentage of naive T cells measured by flow cytometry correlated strongly with observed TCR beta diversity. Estimates of total diversity from one million sequenced T cells were regarded as lower bounds and underestimates. Because the CMV infection status of the donors was unknown, age-related changes in expanded clonotypes may potentially have been confounded.

The germline V gene supplies CDR1 SGDLS and CDR2 YYNGEE. The CDR3 goes from the cysteine to the phenylalanine over 13 residues. The entry retains the CDR3 DNA only, 39 bases that are in frame from base 1. V ends up 5 bases short and J 6 bases short, with an unmatched junction base count of 6. The donors were a few dozen Caucasian individuals from Russia, aged about 6 to 95 years, who were systemically healthy. Each donor gave roughly 11 milliliters of peripheral blood, drawn into EDTA-treated Vacutainer tubes. Ficoll-Paque density-gradient centrifugation was used to isolate PBMCs, with at least 7 million obtained per sample. Total RNA was extracted from PBMCs with Trizol reagent, with at least 5.5 micrograms obtained per sample. The percentages of naive CD45RAhigh/CD27high T cells were determined by flow cytometry on a PBMC aliquot from every donor. This clonotype was detected a few times. Which antigen it targets is not known. No base qualities exist here, and no much larger clone lies one base off it.

The library was produced with 5' RACE. Reads for this sample came from an Illumina HiSeq 2500. A second PCR of roughly 7 to 11 cycles was run with a J-beta primer mix and a sample-barcoded 5' primer. A unique molecular identifier was introduced onto each TCR beta cDNA molecule by a template-switch 5' adaptor carrying 12 random nucleotides. At least 2.5 million CDR3-containing paired-end reads were obtained from each sample. The Mint cDNA synthesis kit, primed by a TRBC-specific oligonucleotide, was used to synthesize first-strand cDNA from all RNA. After uracil-DNA glycosylase treatment, a first 18-cycle PCR used universal primers M1SS and BC2_uni_R on all cDNA. Turning to the authors' computational methods: For normalization, 1 million high-quality reads were randomly selected from each sample, with every read carrying a distinct molecular identifier. Reads sharing molecular identifiers were discarded rather than binned into consensus sequences. MiTCR, with a Q25 quality threshold and the strictest error-elimination algorithm, was used for CDR3 identification, clonotype clustering and error correction. A nonparametric unseen species model using Euler transformation provided a lower-bound estimate of total TCR beta diversity. TCRdb's own reprocessing of the public reads used fastp at Q25 and MiXCR and kept productive beta chains. Identical CDR3 protein sequences are pooled into one entry, listed with their most common genes and DNA. The authors' filters were not applied to this entry. Present in this sample are some 1.6 million distinct CDR3 sequences, about 31% of which were seen just once. The ten largest make up about 11% of the sample.

Material: blood. The origin of this receptor is a woman aged 25 to 39 in good health. The rearrangement joined TRBV9 to TRBJ1-2, with TRBD1 identical over 8 junction bases. The DNA is TGTGCCAGCAGTGAGGACAGGGTCCATGGCTACACCTTC. This yields the protein CASSEDRVHGYTF.